Following are 30 T cell receptor beta chains from one sample sequenced in a study of T cell repertoires in cytomegalovirus infection. Their antigens are not known. TCRdb itself ran the reads through MiXCR, one entry per CDR3 protein. This sample yields about 920,000 distinct CDR3 sequences, of which about 33% are seen a single time; around 15% belongs to the top ten. The sequences come from cultured CD8+ T cells from PBMCs, collected from culture after CMV antigen stimulation. The receptor source for this set is a human donor in good health (CMV status not recorded). Some clones in this sample may be carry-over from other donors' samples.

This clonotype has at least ten counts. This sequence joins TRBV7-9 and TRBJ2-1; 7 positions match TRBD1. The junction had 3 bases not matched to a gene; V was cut back by 6 bases and J by 7 bases. Germline loops: CDR1 SEHNR, CDR2 FQNEAQ (reference sequence). This CDR3 has 12 residues. The CDR3 nucleotides are TGTGCCAGCAGGCGACAGGGAAATGAGCAGTTCTTC. The encoded protein is CASRRQGNEQFF.

This clonotype appeared a few times. The rearrangement uses TRBV12-3 or TRBV12-4 and TRBJ2-2, with TRBD2 matching 11 bases. The CDR3 sequence is 18 residues long. Unmatched junction bases numbered 9, after V lost 3 bases and J lost 3 bases. The CDR3 region is CASSFTSGGQGYTGELFF. In DNA, the CDR3 is TGTGCCAGCAGTTTTACTAGCGGGGGTCAGGGGTACACCGGGGAGCTGTTTTTT.

This clonotype has only a few counts. This chain connects TRBV20-1 to TRBJ2-1; maybe TRBD2 (5 bases). The CDR3 sequence is 15 residues long. Trimming left V 0 bases short and J 1 base short, with 10 bases between. CDR1 is DFQATT, CDR2 SNEGSKA, per germline (reference sequence). Here the CDR3 DNA reads TGCAGTGCTAGAGATCCGGGGATGTCCTACAATGAGCAGTTCTTC. Translation gives CSARDPGMSYNEQFF.

At least ten counts were recorded for this clonotype. This chain links TRBV5-4 with TRBJ2-5; D is unresolved. Germline CDR1 is SGHNT and CDR2 is YYREEE (reference sequence). V was shortened by 2 bases and J by 2 bases, with 4 bases between the two germline ends. The CDR3 has 12 amino acids. The CDR3 region has the DNA TGTGCCAGCAGCTTCGGGCAAGAGACCCAGTACTTC. Protein: CASSFGQETQYF.

This clonotype was recorded a few times. The J gene is TRBJ2-7, the V gene TRBV27; 9 bases agree with TRBD1. The V gene end was trimmed by 3 bases and the J gene end by 3 bases; junction bases not matched to a gene: 12. The CDR3 has 17 amino acids. Germline CDR1 reads MNHEY; CDR2 reads SMNVEV (reference sequence). CDR3 sequence (DNA): TGTGCCAGCAGTTTTCCTCACCGACAGGGGGAGCTCTACGAGCAGTACGTC. This gives the protein CASSFPHRQGELYEQYV.

This chain uses TRBV10-3 with TRBJ2-2; TRBD2 matches at 8 bases. This CDR3 has 15 residues. With 4 bases clipped from V and 3 bases from J, the junction kept 4 bases outside the gene matches. Germline CDR1 ENHRY, CDR2 SYGVKD. Here the CDR3 reads CAISGAGVDTGELFF. For the CDR3, the DNA is TGTGCCATCAGTGGAGCGGGGGTCGACACCGGGGAGCTGTTTTTT.

This clonotype has a handful of counts. The rearrangement joins TRBV27 to TRBJ2-7; D unclear. Deletions cut 1 base from V and 2 bases from J, with 12 bases between. Germline CDR1 is MNHEY and CDR2 is SMNVEV (reference sequence). The CDR3 covers 15 residues. CDR3: CASSLYPVGPYEQYF. Here the CDR3 DNA reads TGTGCCAGCAGTTTATACCCCGTTGGGCCCTACGAGCAGTACTTC.

The CDR3 protein is CASLGGTDTQYF. CDR3 in DNA: TGTGCCAGCTTAGGAGGGACAGATACGCAGTATTTT. The V gene is TRBV6-2 or TRBV6-3, the J gene TRBJ2-3; D is possibly TRBD2 (6 bases). CDR3 size: 12 residues. CDR1 is MNHEY and CDR2 is SVGEGT in the germline V gene. Trimming pared 8 bases from V and 3 bases from J, leaving 9 bases between.

This clonotype was seen a handful of times. The chain has TRBV7-9 and TRBJ1-2; 9 positions match TRBD1. Germline CDR1 SEHNR, CDR2 FQNEAQ (reference sequence). The length of the CDR3 is 16 residues. Trimming removed 0 bases from V and 4 bases from J; junction bases left unmatched: 6. CDR3 in DNA: TGTGCCAGCAGCTTAGCGGAGGGACAGGGTATCTATGGCTACACCTTC. It is translated as CASSLAEGQGIYGYTF.

Ten or more counts support this clonotype. V usage is TRBV12-3 or TRBV12-4 and J usage is TRBJ1-1, with no clear D. Between the trimmed V and J ends, which lost 5 bases and 1 base, there was a span of 11 bases. CDR3 length equals 14 residues. The CDR3: CASSPSAGNTEAFF. The CDR3 DNA is TGTGCCAGCAGTCCGTCAGCTGGGAACACTGAAGCTTTCTTT.

The chain joins TRBV20-1 to TRBJ2-7; 10 bases match TRBD1. This CDR3 contains 15 residues. Looked up from germline, CDR1 is DFQATT and CDR2 is SNEGSKA (reference sequence). J lost 4 bases, V lost 0 bases, and 6 bases had no gene match. The CDR3 here is CSARDLRDRGYEQYF. The CDR3 DNA reads TGCAGTGCTAGAGATCTACGGGACAGGGGATACGAGCAGTACTTC.

This rearrangement joins TRBV7-9 to TRBJ2-5; D not resolved. The CDR3 consists of 14 residues. Looked up from germline, CDR1 is SEHNR and CDR2 is FQNEAQ (reference sequence). V gave up 5 bases and J gave up 1 base, with 11 bases separating them. The CDR3 nucleotides read TGTGCCAGCAGCCCTCCCAGGAGCCAAGAGACCCAGTACTTC. This translates into CASSPPRSQETQYF.

This clonotype was counted between two and nine times. CDR3 DNA: TGTGCCAGCAGTGAGGGGAACGGTTATAGCAATCAGCCCCAGCATTTT. Translation gives CASSEGNGYSNQPQHF. This chain connects TRBV2 to TRBJ1-5, with D uncertain. This CDR3 comprises 16 residues. Germline CDR1 is SNHLY and CDR2 is FYNNEI. V lost 3 bases and J lost 0, with 12 bases in between.

CDR3 residues: CASLGSNYGYTF. The CDR3 region has the DNA TGTGCCAGCTTGGGGTCTAACTATGGCTACACCTTC. The chain carries TRBV9 and TRBJ1-2, with no clear D. Trimming removed 7 bases from V and 0 bases from J, with 7 bases in between. Germline assignment: CDR1 SGDLS and CDR2 YYNGEE. The CDR3 covers 12 residues.

In its sample, this clonotype was seen a few times. The rearrangement links TRBV29-1 to TRBJ2-2; D might be TRBD1 (5 bases). CDR1 and CDR2 (germline): SQVTM, ANQGSEA. V was cut by 2 bases and J by 3 bases, with 10 bases left in between. This CDR3 region has 14 residues. CDR3: CSVESGSDTGELFF. Here the CDR3 DNA reads TGCAGCGTTGAATCAGGGTCGGACACCGGGGAGCTGTTTTTT.

This chain uses TRBV5-6 with TRBJ2-1; 14 nucleotides line up with TRBD2. The CDR3 is 17 amino acids. V shed 0 bases, J shed 5 bases, and the junction held 4 bases outside the gene matches. CDR1 is SGHDT, CDR2 YYEEEE, per germline. The CDR3 sequence is CASSLAGLAGAHNEQFF. The CDR3 DNA reads TGTGCCAGCAGCTTGGCGGGACTAGCGGGAGCTCACAATGAGCAGTTCTTC.

This clonotype was seen a handful of times. This chain uses TRBV6-5 with TRBJ2-2; D could derive from TRBD1 or TRBD2 (5 bases each). Germline CDR1 reads MNHEY; CDR2 reads SVGAGI. Trimming pared 1 base from V and 3 bases from J, leaving 15 bases between. The CDR3 spans 17 residues. CDR3 amino acids: CASSYYAHQGDTGELFF. As DNA, the CDR3 is TGTGCCAGCAGTTACTACGCGCACCAGGGAGACACCGGGGAGCTGTTTTTT.

The sample holds one count of this clonotype. This sequence joins TRBV28 and TRBJ2-6; the D gene is possibly TRBD2 (7 bases). The V gene lost 11 bases and the J gene lost 1 base, with 15 bases spanning the gap. Germline values: CDR1 MDHEN, CDR2 SYDVKM. The CDR3 spans 15 residues. The CDR3 coding sequence is TGTGCCGGCAAAAAGGGGGGGTCTGGGGCCAACGTCCTGACTTTC. Protein: CAGKKGGSGANVLTF.

Regarding this clonotype: This clone may be a read error of a much larger clone one base away. Likely a read error: the CDR3 ends without its conserved phenylalanine or tryptophan. V and J are TRBV12-3 or TRBV12-4 and TRBJ2-5; 12 bases map to TRBD2. The ends lost 3 bases at V and 5 bases at J; junction bases unmatched: 4. The CDR3 is 15 residues long. In DNA, the CDR3 is TGTGCCAGCAGTTTCAGACTAGCGGGGGTTGAGACCCAGTACCTC. Translation: CASSFRLAGVETQYL.

The CDR3 loop is CAIPTDTDTQYF. The CDR3 coding sequence is TGTGCCATCCCTACAGACACAGATACGCAGTATTTT. The chain joins TRBV6-1 to TRBJ2-3; D gene unclear. Germline lookup yields CDR1 MNHNS and CDR2 SASEGT. V was clipped by 10 bases and J by 2 bases, with 10 bases between them. The CDR3 runs 12 residues.

This clonotype has a single count. The junction departs from the called germline gene at one end, perhaps through a read error. The chain is built from TRBV6-6 and TRBJ1-6; 11 positions match TRBD1. The CDR3 contains 18 residues. Germline CDR1 and CDR2: MNHNY and SVGAGI (reference sequence). The CDR3 nucleotides read TGTGCCAACAGTGTTCGGACAGGGGGCGCGTCCTATAATTCACCCCTCCACTTT. Residues: CANSVRTGGASYNSPLHF.

This clonotype was seen a few times. At one end, the junction sequence differs from germline, possibly due to a read error. This chain joins TRBV7-7 and TRBJ2-1, with a tentative D call TRBD2 (5 bases). CDR1 is SSHAT and CDR2 is FNYEAQ in the germline V gene (reference sequence). CDR3 size: 16 residues. The CDR3 protein is CASSLAAGGGHNEQFF. CDR3 nucleotides: TGTGCTAGCAGCTTAGCCGCGGGTGGAGGACACAATGAGCAGTTCTTC.

The chain has TRBV7-9 and TRBJ2-7, with D tentatively TRBD1 or TRBD2 (6 bases each). The CDR3 covers 15 residues. The ends were cut back, 5 bases at V and 4 bases at J, with 18 bases in the middle. Germline V gene sequence: CDR1 SEHNR, CDR2 FQNEAQ (reference sequence). The CDR3 protein is CASSDPLGGNYEQYV. CDR3 in DNA: TGTGCCAGCAGCGACCCCCTCGGGGGCAATTACGAGCAGTACGTC.

The sample holds one count of this clonotype. The chain has TRBV6-6 and TRBJ1-5; 8 positions agree with TRBD1. The germline V gene encodes CDR1 MNHNY and CDR2 SVGAGI (reference sequence). Trimming cost V 5 bases and J 11 bases; bases outside gene matches: 11. This CDR3 has 14 residues. Here the CDR3 reads CASSPPGGLMAQHF. In DNA, the CDR3 is TGTGCCAGCAGTCCTCCAGGGGGCCTGATGGCCCAGCATTTT.

The rearrangement links TRBV10-2 to TRBJ2-3; 8 bases are shared with TRBD2. The trim removed 2 bases at V and 4 bases at J, leaving 8 bases unmatched. This CDR3 is 16 amino acids long. The germline CDR1 and CDR2 sequences are WSHSY and SAAADI. The CDR3 coding sequence is TGCGCCAGCAGTGAGAACCGGGGGGGGGTGTCAGATACGCAGTATTTT. This gives the protein CASSENRGGVSDTQYF.

This clonotype was detected ten times or more. This chain uses TRBV7-9 with TRBJ1-4, with D uncertain. Germline V CDR1 and CDR2: SEHNR, FQNEAQ (reference sequence). V was clipped by 5 bases and J by 1 base, with 8 bases between them. This CDR3 contains 14 residues. The CDR3 nucleotides read TGTGCCAGCAGCCCGACCAGAACTAATGAAAAACTGTTTTTT. The encoded protein is CASSPTRTNEKLFF.

The chain joins TRBV3-1 to TRBJ2-5; the D gene is possibly TRBD2 (5 bases). V was pared by 3 bases and J by 3 bases, with 8 bases between. CDR1 is LGHDT and CDR2 is YNNKEL in the germline V gene (reference sequence). The CDR3 runs 13 residues. The CDR3 sequence is CASSHTAEETQYF. In DNA form, the CDR3 reads TGTGCCAGCAGCCATACAGCGGAAGAGACCCAGTACTTC.

The genes are TRBV13 and TRBJ2-3; D is perhaps TRBD2 (5 bases). V shed 0 bases and J shed 6 bases, with 13 bases lying between them. The CDR3 has 15 amino acids. Germline values: CDR1 PRHDT, CDR2 FYEKMQ (reference sequence). The CDR3 nucleotides are TGTGCCAGCAGCTTAGGGGACTCGCTTAGGGATACGCAGTATTTT. Its translation: CASSLGDSLRDTQYF.

In this sample, this clonotype turned up a few times. The CDR3 DNA is TGCGCCAGCAGCTATGGGGGGGGGCCTGTCAATGAGCAGTTCTTC. It specifies CASSYGGGPVNEQFF. This chain connects TRBV4-3 to TRBJ2-1, with D perhaps matching TRBD2 (7 bases). The CDR3 runs to 15 residues. V lost 5 bases, J lost 6 bases, and 17 bases lay in between. Germline V gene lookup returns CDR1 LGHNA and CDR2 YSLEER.

The chain uses TRBV2 and TRBJ1-2; perhaps TRBD1 as D (5 bases). The V gene lost 6 bases and the J gene lost 0 bases, with 11 bases spanning the gap. Germline loops: CDR1 SNHLY, CDR2 FYNNEI. CDR3 length: 14 amino acids. DNA for the CDR3: TGTGCCAGCAGGGGGGTTGGGGCTAACTATGGCTACACCTTC. Translating gives CASRGVGANYGYTF.